The source of this TCR beta chain is a study of neurological immune-mediated disorders. Study outcomes and limitations: CDR3 amino acid sequences of expanded clones were not shared across subjects, a result suggesting private repertoires in all groups. Whereas HTLV-1-associated myelopathy showed the most TCR clonal expansion, multiple sclerosis showed the least, with levels below those of healthy controls.

Turning to this clonotype: Its target is not known.

Whenever a sequencing run was performed, it yielded over 170 million TCR-beta sequences from 15-18 subjects. MiXCR was run by TCRdb on the 5' RACE reads, yielding one entry per CDR3 protein. The profile shows under 50,000 distinct CDR3 sequences, roughly 24% of them singletons. There are 16 residues in the CDR3. The V end lost 4 bases, the J end lost 3 bases, and 15 bases lay between the germline ends. In germline, CDR1 is SGHTA, CDR2 FQGNSA. Source material: PBMCs. The chain employs TRBV7-2 and TRBJ2-2; D tentatively fits TRBD1 or TRBD2 (5 bases each). The TCR sequence derives from a woman in her 70s in good health. The CDR3: CASSYSGRGDTGELFF. The CDR3 DNA follows: TGTGCCAGCAGCTATTCGGGACGAGGGGACACCGGGGAGCTGTTTTTT.